Listed below are T cell receptor beta chains from one sample, sequenced in a study of regulatory T cells in long-lasting Graves disease. TCRdb reanalysed the multiplex PCR reads using MiXCR and keeps one entry per CDR3 protein. The sample holds approximately 400,000 distinct CDR3 sequences, approximately 15% seen once. This sample also appeared in a second study, on T cells in Graves' hyperthyroidism and ophthalmopathy.

The source was peripheral blood mononuclear cells (PBMCs), collected at new diagnosis, from a patient treated with antithyroid drugs. These receptors originate from a woman aged 40 to 55 with Graves disease. Each CDR3 is given with its conserved first and last residue. D genes are given only for firm matches. Part of the rows lack a size; the others show once, few, many or a class for expanded clones.

d_gene	j_gene	abundance	v_gene	CDR3nt	CDR3aa
NA	TRBJ1-2	many	TRBV10-3	TGTGCCATCCTCCTCAGAGATGGGCAGCACCTCTATGGCTACACCTTC	CAILLRDGQHLYGYTF
NA	TRBJ1-1	many	TRBV9	TGTGCCAGCAGGTCCAGGGAGAACACTGAAGCTTTCTTT	CASRSRENTEAFF
NA	TRBJ2-1	many	TRBV11-2	TGTGCCAGCAGCTCAAGACAGTTCTCCTACAATGAGCAGTTCTTC	CASSSRQFSYNEQFF
NA	TRBJ1-5	few	TRBV6-1	TGTGCCAGCTCCCCGCGGGAGATGCAGCCCCAGCATTTT	CASSPREMQPQHF
NA	TRBJ1-1	many	TRBV11-3	TGTGCCAGCAGCCCAACTTTGGTTGGGGCTTCGAGCACTGAAGCTTTCTTT	CASSPTLVGASSTEAFF
TRBD1	TRBJ1-4	few	TRBV9	TGTGCCAGCAGCGTCGGAGGGGGCAGGGATGAAAAACTGTTTTTT	CASSVGGGRDEKLFF
NA	TRBJ2-7	few	TRBV5-1	TGCGCCAGCAGCTCCTCCTTCGATTACGAGCAGTACTTC	CASSSSFDYEQYF
NA	TRBJ2-1	few	TRBV4-3	TGCGCCAGCAGCCAAGCGCAGGGATGGAATGAGCAGTTCTTC	CASSQAQGWNEQFF
TRBD1	TRBJ2-7	NA	TRBV6-1	TGTGCCAGCAGTCCCCAGGACAGGGCAATATACGAGCAGTACTTC	CASSPQDRAIYEQYF
TRBD1	TRBJ2-3	many	TRBV5-6	TGTGCCAGCAGCCCTGGGACAGGGTTTACAGATACGCAGTATTTT	CASSPGTGFTDTQYF
NA	TRBJ2-3	NA	TRBV29-1	TGCAGCGTTGGTGATACGCAGTATTTT	CSVGDTQYF
TRBD1	TRBJ2-3	NA	TRBV10-3	TGTGCCATCAGGGCTGGTACAGGGGAAACAGATACGCAGTATTTT	CAIRAGTGETDTQYF
NA	TRBJ1-2	many	TRBV5-4	TGTGCCAGCAGCCCGGGAGGCGGTGACTATGGCTACACCTTC	CASSPGGGDYGYTF
TRBD2	TRBJ2-3	few	TRBV19	TGTGCCAGCCGTCCGGGGAGGGCCTGGGGCACAGATACGCAGTATTTT	CASRPGRAWGTDTQYF
NA	TRBJ1-5	NA	TRBV10-3	TGTGCCATCAGGGATCCGGCCGGGGTTAGCAATCAGCCCCAGCATTTT	CAIRDPAGVSNQPQHF
TRBD2	TRBJ2-5	NA	TRBV20-1	TGCAGTGCTAGAGATCTCAAGGGAGCGGGACGAGAAGAGACCCAGTACTTC	CSARDLKGAGREETQYF
NA	TRBJ2-3	many	TRBV28	TGTGCCAGCAGAATCACCGGCTACACAGATACGCAGTATTTT	CASRITGYTDTQYF
TRBD1	TRBJ2-3	NA	TRBV12-3/TRBV12-4	TGTGCCAGCAGTTTAATCGGGACAGGGTGGCCAGATACGCAGTATTTT	CASSLIGTGWPDTQYF
TRBD2	TRBJ2-5	many	TRBV2	TGTGCCAGCAGTCTCCCGGGACTAGCGGGAGGAGAGACCCAGTACTTC	CASSLPGLAGGETQYF
NA	TRBJ1-2	NA	TRBV18	TGTGCCAGCTCACCCTCTGCGGTTAACTATGGCTACACCTTC	CASSPSAVNYGYTF
TRBD1	TRBJ2-1	many	TRBV28	TGTGCCAGCAGTTTAGGACAGGGCTGGAATGAGCAGTTCTTC	CASSLGQGWNEQFF
TRBD2	TRBJ2-3	NA	TRBV24-1	TGTGCCACCAGTGACCTTGGACTAGCGGGAGCATCGGATACGCAGTATTTT	CATSDLGLAGASDTQYF
NA	TRBJ2-7	NA	TRBV20-1	TGCAGTGCTTTTTTCCCCCAGACTAGCAGGGACACCTACGAGCAGTACTTC	CSAFFPQTSRDTYEQYF
TRBD2	TRBJ2-3	many	TRBV7-9	TGTGCCAGCACCTTAGCGGGAGGAAGCACAGATACGCAGTATTTT	CASTLAGGSTDTQYF
TRBD2	TRBJ2-5	many	TRBV12-3/TRBV12-4	TGTGCCAGCAGTTTAACTAGCGGGAGGGTGGAGACCCAGTACTTC	CASSLTSGRVETQYF
TRBD1	TRBJ1-2	many	TRBV11-2	TGTGCCAGCAGCTTAGGCGGAGGACAGGGCAACTATGGCTACACCTTC	CASSLGGGQGNYGYTF
TRBD1	TRBJ1-5	NA	TRBV6-1	TGTGCCAGCAGTACACAGGGGGACCAGCCCCAGCATTTT	CASSTQGDQPQHF
NA	TRBJ2-3	NA	TRBV19	TGTGCCAGTAGTATAGTTTTTCACAGGTTAGATACGCAGTATTTT	CASSIVFHRLDTQYF
TRBD2	TRBJ2-2	NA	TRBV20-1	TGCAGTGCTAGGGAAGCGGGAGGGGTAACCGGGGAGCTGTTTTTT	CSAREAGGVTGELFF
TRBD1	TRBJ1-2	many	TRBV28	TGTGCCAGCAGAACCGGGACAGAGTATGGCTACACCTTC	CASRTGTEYGYTF
TRBD1	TRBJ2-5	many	TRBV6-2/TRBV6-3	TGTGCCAGCAGTTACTCGGGGACAGGGTTCCAAGAGACCCAGTACTTC	CASSYSGTGFQETQYF
TRBD2	TRBJ2-1	NA	TRBV29-1	TGCAGCGGGGCCGGGAGGGGGGATGAGCAGTTCTTC	CSGAGRGDEQFF
TRBD1	TRBJ2-5	NA	TRBV4-1	TGCGCCAGCAGCGGGACAGGACACCAAGAGACCCAGTACTTC	CASSGTGHQETQYF
TRBD2	TRBJ2-7	few	TRBV20-1	TGCAGTGCTAGAGATACGAGCGGGAGATCCTACGAGCAGTACTTC	CSARDTSGRSYEQYF
TRBD1	TRBJ1-5	NA	TRBV20-1	TGCAGTGCTATAATGACAGGGAACAATCAGCCCCAGCATTTT	CSAIMTGNNQPQHF
TRBD1	TRBJ1-4	NA	TRBV2	TGTGCCAGCAGAGACTCGGGACAGGGACATGAAAAACTGTTTTTT	CASRDSGQGHEKLFF
NA	TRBJ2-1	many	TRBV7-8	TGTGCCAGCAGCTCTACCGCTCTTGGGGAGCAGTTCTTC	CASSSTALGEQFF
TRBD2	TRBJ2-1	many	TRBV6-1	TGTGCCAGCAGTGACCCAGACCGACTAGCGGGAGGGCCTATAGTCTACAATGAGCAGTTCTTC	CASSDPDRLAGGPIVYNEQFF
NA	TRBJ1-4	NA	TRBV29-1	TGCAGCGTCTATCTTGAAAAACTGTTTTTT	CSVYLEKLFF
NA	TRBJ1-2	NA	TRBV4-2	TGTGCCAGCAGCCAAGATTCAGAGGGCAGGGCCTCCTATGGCTACACCTTC	CASSQDSEGRASYGYTF
NA	TRBJ1-1	few	TRBV9	TGTGCCAGCAGCGTAGGTACGGAGCCCGAAGCTTTCTTT	CASSVGTEPEAFF
NA	TRBJ1-5	NA	TRBV5-8	TGTGCCAGCAGCGGGAGGGTCTCCGGGCCCCAGCATTTT	CASSGRVSGPQHF
TRBD2	TRBJ2-7	many	TRBV3-1	TGTGCCAGCAGCCCTAGCGGGAGTAACTACGAGCAGTACTTC	CASSPSGSNYEQYF
TRBD1	TRBJ2-7	many	TRBV29-1	TGCAGCGCTACAGGGGGCGAAAACTACGAGCAGTACTTC	CSATGGENYEQYF
NA	TRBJ1-2	many	TRBV19	TGTGCCAGTAGTATAGATCTATGGGGACGGATTAACTATGGCTACACCTTC	CASSIDLWGRINYGYTF
TRBD2	TRBJ2-3	few	TRBV2	TGTGCCAGCAGCGGTGGGACTAGCGGGAGGAGATATACGCAGTATTTT	CASSGGTSGRRYTQYF
NA	TRBJ2-7	few	TRBV4-2	TGTGCCAGCAGCCAAGTTACGGGACTCTCCTACGAGCAGTACTTC	CASSQVTGLSYEQYF
NA	TRBJ1-1	many	TRBV29-1	TGCAGCATAACCGGGACACCGAACACTGAAGCTTTCTTT	CSITGTPNTEAFF
TRBD1	TRBJ1-5	many	TRBV19	TGTGCCAGTAGTACGGGACAGTTGAGGGCCCAGCATTTT	CASSTGQLRAQHF
TRBD2	TRBJ2-1	NA	TRBV18	TGTGCCAGCTCCCCGGGGACTAGCCCCAATGAGCAGTTCTTC	CASSPGTSPNEQFF
TRBD2	TRBJ2-7	many	TRBV12-3/TRBV12-4	TGTGCCAGCAGCGCTACTAGCGGAATTTACGAGCAGTACTTC	CASSATSGIYEQYF
TRBD2	TRBJ2-5	many	TRBV4-1	TGCGCCAGCAGCCAAGTTGGCCGGACTAGCGGGAGGGCCATGGAGACCCAGTACTTC	CASSQVGRTSGRAMETQYF
NA	TRBJ1-4	NA	TRBV20-1	TGCAGTGCTAAGGGACATAACCCGGCACTTGCAACTAATGAAAAACTGTTTTTT	CSAKGHNPALATNEKLFF
NA	TRBJ1-1	NA	TRBV20-1	TGCAGTGCTAGACAAGGGGTCCCCACTGAAGCTTTCTTT	CSARQGVPTEAFF